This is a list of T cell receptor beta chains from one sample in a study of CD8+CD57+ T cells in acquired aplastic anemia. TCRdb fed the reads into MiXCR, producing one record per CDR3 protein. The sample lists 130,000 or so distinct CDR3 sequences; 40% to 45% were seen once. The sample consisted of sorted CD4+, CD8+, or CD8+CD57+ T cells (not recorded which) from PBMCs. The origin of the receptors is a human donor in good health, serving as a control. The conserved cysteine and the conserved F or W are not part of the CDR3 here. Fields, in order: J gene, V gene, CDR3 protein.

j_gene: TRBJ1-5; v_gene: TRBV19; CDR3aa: ASSIGSTHNQPQH
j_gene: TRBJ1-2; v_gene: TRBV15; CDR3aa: ATSRDGQSYA
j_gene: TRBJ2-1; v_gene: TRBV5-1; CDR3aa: ASSLDGSYNEQF
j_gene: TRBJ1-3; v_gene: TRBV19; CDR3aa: ASSPGASGNTIY
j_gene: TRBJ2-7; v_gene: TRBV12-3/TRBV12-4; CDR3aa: ASSGLAGGKNYEQY
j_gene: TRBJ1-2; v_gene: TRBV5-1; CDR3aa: ASSGGQGIYGYT
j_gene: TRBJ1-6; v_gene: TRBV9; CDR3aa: VSSEGPGGGNSPLH
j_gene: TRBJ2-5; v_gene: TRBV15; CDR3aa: ATSSAGNQETQY
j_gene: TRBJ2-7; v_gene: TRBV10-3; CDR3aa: ATTPIGLSEQY
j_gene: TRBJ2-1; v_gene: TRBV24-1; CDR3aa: ATSDNRVIDEQF
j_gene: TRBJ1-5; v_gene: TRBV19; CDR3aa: ASSRIGTGPQPQH